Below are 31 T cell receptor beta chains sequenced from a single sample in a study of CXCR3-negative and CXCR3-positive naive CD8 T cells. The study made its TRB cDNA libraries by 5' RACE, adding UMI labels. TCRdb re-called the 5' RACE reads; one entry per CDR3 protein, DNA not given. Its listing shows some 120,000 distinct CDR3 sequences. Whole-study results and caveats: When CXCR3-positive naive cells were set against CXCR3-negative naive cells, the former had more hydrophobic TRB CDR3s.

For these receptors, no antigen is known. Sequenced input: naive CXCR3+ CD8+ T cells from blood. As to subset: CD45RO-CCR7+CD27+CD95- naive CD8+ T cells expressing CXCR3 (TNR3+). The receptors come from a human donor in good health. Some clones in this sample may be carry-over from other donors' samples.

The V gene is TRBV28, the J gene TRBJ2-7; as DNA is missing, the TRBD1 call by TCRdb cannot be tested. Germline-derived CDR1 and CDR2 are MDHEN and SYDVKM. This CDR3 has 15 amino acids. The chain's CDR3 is CASSLSVGTGYEQYF.

CDR3 loop: CASSISSYNEQFF. The rearrangement joins TRBV6-6 to TRBJ2-1. In germline, CDR1 is MNHNY, CDR2 SVGAGI (reference sequence). The CDR3 has 13 residues.

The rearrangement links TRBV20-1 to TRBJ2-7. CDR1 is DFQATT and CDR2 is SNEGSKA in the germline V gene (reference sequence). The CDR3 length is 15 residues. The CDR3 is CSARDSSGESYEQYF.

CDR3 sequence: CASSSSPDPYNEQFF. This chain uses TRBV27 with TRBJ2-1; TCRdb gives TRBD1 as the D gene, but with no DNA this cannot be confirmed. CDR1 is MNHEY and CDR2 is SMNVEV in the germline V gene (reference sequence). This CDR3 spans 15 amino acids.

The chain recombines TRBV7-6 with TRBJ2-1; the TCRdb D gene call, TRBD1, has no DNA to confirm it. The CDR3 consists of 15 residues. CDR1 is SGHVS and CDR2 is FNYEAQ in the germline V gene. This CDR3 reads CASRLTGGNYNEQFF.

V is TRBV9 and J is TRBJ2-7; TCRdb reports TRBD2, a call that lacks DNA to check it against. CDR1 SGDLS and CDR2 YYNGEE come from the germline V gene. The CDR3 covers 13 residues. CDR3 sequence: CASSVSAGYEQYF.

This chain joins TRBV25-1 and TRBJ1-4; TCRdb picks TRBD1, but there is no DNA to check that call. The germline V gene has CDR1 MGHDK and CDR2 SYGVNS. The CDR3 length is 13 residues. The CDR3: CASRTGGAGKLFF.

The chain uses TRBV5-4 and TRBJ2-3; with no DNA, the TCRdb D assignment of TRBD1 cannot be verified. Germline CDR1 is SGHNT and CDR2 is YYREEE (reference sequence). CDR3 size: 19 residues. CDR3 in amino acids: CASSFGVISGALRTDTQYF.

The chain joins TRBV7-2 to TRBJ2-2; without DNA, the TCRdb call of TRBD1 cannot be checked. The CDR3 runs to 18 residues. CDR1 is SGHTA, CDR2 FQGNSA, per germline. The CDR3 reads CASSLQGAPAANTGELFF.

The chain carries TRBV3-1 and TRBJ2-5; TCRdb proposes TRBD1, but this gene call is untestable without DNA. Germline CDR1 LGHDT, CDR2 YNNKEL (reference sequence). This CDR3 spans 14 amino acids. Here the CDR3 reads CASSQSLVWETQYF.

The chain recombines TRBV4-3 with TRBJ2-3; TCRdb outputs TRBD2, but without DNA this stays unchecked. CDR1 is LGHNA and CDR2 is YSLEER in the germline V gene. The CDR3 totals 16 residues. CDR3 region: CASSQDFSGGTDTQYF.

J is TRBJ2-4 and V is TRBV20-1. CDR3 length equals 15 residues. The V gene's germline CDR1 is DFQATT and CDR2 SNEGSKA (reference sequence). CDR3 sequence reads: CSAGDIAIGENIQYF.

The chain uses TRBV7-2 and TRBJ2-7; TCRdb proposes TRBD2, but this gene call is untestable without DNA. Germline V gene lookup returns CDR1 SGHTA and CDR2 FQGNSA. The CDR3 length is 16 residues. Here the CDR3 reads CASSAGLAGSSYEQYF.

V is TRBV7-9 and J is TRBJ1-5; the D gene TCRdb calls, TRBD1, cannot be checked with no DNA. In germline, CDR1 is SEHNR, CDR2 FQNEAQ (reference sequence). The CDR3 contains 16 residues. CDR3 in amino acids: CASTTGTGGSNQPQHF.

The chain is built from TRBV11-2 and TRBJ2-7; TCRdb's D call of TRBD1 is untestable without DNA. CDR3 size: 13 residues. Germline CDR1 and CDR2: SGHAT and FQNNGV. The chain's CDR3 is CASSWGQPYEQYF. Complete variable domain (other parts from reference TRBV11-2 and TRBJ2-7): EAGVAQSPRYKIIEKRQSVAFWCNPISGHATLYWYQQILGQGPKLLIQFQNNGVVDDSQLPKDRFSAERLKGVDSTLKIQPAKLEDSAVYLCASSWGQPYEQYFGPGTRLTVT.

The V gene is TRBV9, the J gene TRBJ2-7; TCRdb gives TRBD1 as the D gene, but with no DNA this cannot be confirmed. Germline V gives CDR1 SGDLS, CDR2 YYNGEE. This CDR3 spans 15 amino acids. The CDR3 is CASSVDGTGFYEQYF.

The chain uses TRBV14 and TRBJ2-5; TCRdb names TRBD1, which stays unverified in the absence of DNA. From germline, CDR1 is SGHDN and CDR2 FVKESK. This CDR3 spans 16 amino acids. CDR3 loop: CASSHRQLVLQETQYF. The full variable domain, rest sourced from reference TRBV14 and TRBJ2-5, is EAGVTQFPSHSVIEKGQTVTLRCDPISGHDNLYWYRRVMGKEIKFLLHFVKESKQDESGMPNNRFLAERTGGTYSTLKVQPAELEDSGVYFCASSHRQLVLQETQYFGPGTRLLVL.

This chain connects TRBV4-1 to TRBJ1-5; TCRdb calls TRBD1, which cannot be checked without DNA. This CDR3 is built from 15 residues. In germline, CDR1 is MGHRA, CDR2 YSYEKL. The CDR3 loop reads CASSETGQNNQPQHF.

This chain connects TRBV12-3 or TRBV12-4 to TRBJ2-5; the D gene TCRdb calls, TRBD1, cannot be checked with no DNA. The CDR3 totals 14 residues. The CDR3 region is CASSLAGAIETQYF.

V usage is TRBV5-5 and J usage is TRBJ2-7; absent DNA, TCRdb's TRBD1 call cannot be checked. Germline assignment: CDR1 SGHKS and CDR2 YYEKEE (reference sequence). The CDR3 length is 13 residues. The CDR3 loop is CASEDSISREQYF.

CDR3 residues: CSVGSVAGELFF. J is TRBJ2-2 and V is TRBV29-1. CDR1 is SQVTM, CDR2 ANQGSEA, per germline. CDR3 size: 12 residues.

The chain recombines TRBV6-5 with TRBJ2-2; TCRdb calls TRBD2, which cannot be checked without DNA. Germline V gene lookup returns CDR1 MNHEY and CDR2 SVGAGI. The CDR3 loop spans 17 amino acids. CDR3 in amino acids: CASSYSIPRELTGELFF.

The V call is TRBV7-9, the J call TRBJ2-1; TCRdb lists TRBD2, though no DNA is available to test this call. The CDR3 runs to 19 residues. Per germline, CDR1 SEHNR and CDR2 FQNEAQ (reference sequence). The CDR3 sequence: CASTIHRDFPFLPYNEQFF.

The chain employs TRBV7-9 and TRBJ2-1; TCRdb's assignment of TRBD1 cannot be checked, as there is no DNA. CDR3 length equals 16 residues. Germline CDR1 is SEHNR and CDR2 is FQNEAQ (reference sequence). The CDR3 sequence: CASSLALGQIDNEQFF.

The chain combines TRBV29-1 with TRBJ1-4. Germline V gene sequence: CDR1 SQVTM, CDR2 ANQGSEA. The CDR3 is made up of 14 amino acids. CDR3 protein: CSVAFLGSGETLFF.

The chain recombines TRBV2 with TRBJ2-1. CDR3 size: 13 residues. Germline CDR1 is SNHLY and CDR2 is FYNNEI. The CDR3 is CASSGTTDNEQFF.

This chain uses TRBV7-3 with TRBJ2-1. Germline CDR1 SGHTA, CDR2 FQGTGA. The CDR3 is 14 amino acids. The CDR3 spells CASSLLDGYNEQFF.

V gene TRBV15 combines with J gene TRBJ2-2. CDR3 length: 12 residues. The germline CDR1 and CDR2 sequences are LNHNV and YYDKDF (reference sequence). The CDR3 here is CATRLFAGELFF.

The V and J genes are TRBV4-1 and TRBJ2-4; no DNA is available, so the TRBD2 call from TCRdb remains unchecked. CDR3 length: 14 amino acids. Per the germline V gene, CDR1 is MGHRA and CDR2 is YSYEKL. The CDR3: CASSQGAEENIQYF.

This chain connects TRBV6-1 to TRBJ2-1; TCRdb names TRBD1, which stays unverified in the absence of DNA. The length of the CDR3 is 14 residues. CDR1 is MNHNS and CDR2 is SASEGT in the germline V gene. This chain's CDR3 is CASSSDPPHNEQFF.

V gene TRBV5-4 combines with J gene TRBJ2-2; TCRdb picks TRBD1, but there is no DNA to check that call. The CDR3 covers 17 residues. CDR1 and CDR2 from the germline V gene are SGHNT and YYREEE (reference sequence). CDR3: CASSPLDRGLNTGELFF.